This T cell receptor beta chain stems from a study of T cell repertoires in cytomegalovirus infection. On the study more broadly: Indications came from public TCR beta signatures; they pointed to CMV infection and to a matching HLA type. Findings of the study overall: The response measured ex vivo was dominated by TCR beta clonotypes (HLA-C-restricted and CMV-specific).

MiXCR, applied by TCRdb to the reads, yields one record per CDR3 protein. Here the sample spans tens of thousands of distinct CDR3 sequences, around 3.8% being singletons. This CDR3 region has 13 residues. The germline V and J ends were trimmed by 3 bases and 3 bases, with 8 bases remaining between them. Germline V gives CDR1 DFQATT, CDR2 SNEGSKA (reference sequence). Points on this clonotype: Its specificity is not known.

This rearrangement joins TRBV20-1 to TRBJ1-4; D gene unclear. Input material: PBMCs. This clonotype was sampled from a human donor in good health (CMV status not recorded). Some clones in this sample may be carry-over from other donors' samples. This chain's CDR3 is CSASPSANEKLFF. CDR3 DNA sequence: TGCAGTGCTAGTCCCTCGGCTAATGAAAAACTGTTTTTT.